These 20 T cell receptor beta chains originate from one sample sequenced in a study of cytomegalovirus exposure and HLA in healthy donors. The PCR had 60 Vbeta and 13 Jbeta primers. This table comes from immunoSEQ multiplex PCR, and its TCRdb copy is limited to in-frame clones, with some not included. Seen here are roughly 170,000 clones, 84% observed once, and the top ten hold approximately 1.2%. Sequenced input: PBMCs. The receptors were sampled from a girl aged 2 to 9 in good health and CMV-seropositive.

The chain uses TRBV14 and TRBJ2-7; D is undetermined. The ends were cut back, 4 bases at V and 6 bases at J, with 13 bases in the middle. Germline lookup yields CDR1 SGHDN and CDR2 FVKESK. CDR3 length equals 13 residues. Written as DNA, the CDR3 is TGTGCCAGCAGCCCGATATGGGCTCCCGAGCAGTACTTC. Its translation is CASSPIWAPEQYF.

In its sample, this clone was seen once. The rearrangement joins TRBV9 to TRBJ1-2, with no clear D. V dropped 6 bases and J dropped 2 bases, with 14 bases sitting between them. The CDR3 contains 14 residues. Germline values: CDR1 SGDLS, CDR2 YYNGEE. In nucleotides, the CDR3 is TGTGCCAGCACCCGCAGTCGATCGAACTATGGCTACACCTTC. Translation: CASTRSRSNYGYTF.

The chain combines TRBV15 with TRBJ1-2; D is ambiguous. V gave up 1 base and J gave up 8 bases, with 14 bases separating them. This CDR3 comprises 14 residues. In germline, CDR1 is LNHNV, CDR2 YYDKDF (reference sequence). In nucleotides, the CDR3 is TGTGCCACCAGCAGAGTACAGTCATCCTCAGGCTACACCTTC. This gives the protein CATSRVQSSSGYTF.

The chain joins TRBV25-1 to TRBJ1-4; D perhaps matches TRBD1 (5 bases). The V and J ends lost 1 base and 10 bases respectively, with 13 bases between them. Germline V gene data show CDR1 as MGHDK and CDR2 as SYGVNS. This CDR3 has 14 amino acids. CDR3 loop: CASSEFREGGKLFF. The CDR3 DNA sequence: TGTGCCAGCAGTGAATTCAGGGAAGGCGGAAAACTGTTTTTT.

This clone was seen just once. The rearrangement joins TRBV2 to TRBJ1-4, with TRBD1 matching 11 bases. The CDR3 length is 15 residues. J was trimmed by 7 bases and V by 6 bases; bases with no gene match: 7. CDR1 is SNHLY, CDR2 FYNNEI, per germline. CDR3 amino acids: CASRPDRGHSEKLFF. In nucleotides, the CDR3 is TGTGCCAGCAGGCCGGACAGGGGGCACTCTGAAAAACTGTTTTTT. Drawing the rest from reference TRBV2 and TRBJ1-4, the complete variable domain is EPEVTQTPSHQVTQMGQEVILRCVPISNHLYFYWYRQILGQKVEFLVSFYNNEISEKSEIFDDQFSVERPDGSNFTLKIRSTKLEDSAMYFCASRPDRGHSEKLFFGSGTQLSVL.

V is TRBV10-3 and J is TRBJ2-3; no reliable D call. The CDR3 consists of 14 residues. Germline assignment: CDR1 ENHRY and CDR2 SYGVKD. V lost 6 bases to trimming and J lost 2 bases, with 12 bases between them. CDR3 sequence: CAISATIPTDTQYF. DNA for the CDR3: TGTGCCATCAGCGCCACTATACCCACAGATACGCAGTATTTT.

Here the CDR3 reads CASSFGQNNEQFF. CDR3 in DNA: TGCGCCAGCAGCTTCGGACAGAACAATGAGCAGTTCTTC. V gene TRBV5-1 combines with J gene TRBJ2-1, with D perhaps TRBD1 (6 bases). The CDR3 sequence is 13 residues long. Per germline, CDR1 SGHRS and CDR2 YFSETQ. V lost 2 bases and J 5 bases, leaving 8 bases between the germline ends.

V usage is TRBV5-1 and J usage is TRBJ1-2; D is ambiguous. Trimming pared 0 bases from V and 4 bases from J, leaving 16 bases between. CDR1 and CDR2 from the germline V gene are SGHRS and YFSETQ. The length of the CDR3 is 16 residues. The CDR3 bases are TGCGCCAGCAGCTTGGGGCCATCCATTGAACCCTATGGCTACACCTTC. Translation gives CASSLGPSIEPYGYTF.

With regard to this clone: Other nucleotide sequences from this sample produce the same CDR3. V gene TRBV6-5 combines with J gene TRBJ1-2; D call uncertain. Germline V gene sequence: CDR1 MNHEY, CDR2 SVGAGI. The CDR3 has 12 residues. The V gene lost 2 bases and the J gene lost 8 bases, with 9 bases spanning the gap. The CDR3 DNA follows: TGTGCCAGCAGTTACGCGGGGTCCGGCTACACCTTC. It codes for CASSYAGSGYTF.

This clone was seen once. V usage is TRBV7-6 and J usage is TRBJ2-3; 10 bases are a match to TRBD1. Germline CDR1 SGHVS, CDR2 FNYEAQ. Germline trimming cut 3 bases from V and 5 bases from J; bases unmatched to any gene: 5. The CDR3 consists of 15 residues. The CDR3 nucleotides are TGTGCCAGCAGCTTCGACAGGGGGCCCTTAGATACGCAGTATTTT. Translating gives CASSFDRGPLDTQYF.

The chain carries TRBV6-6 and TRBJ2-7; 7 nucleotides line up with TRBD1. Germline CDR1 reads MNHNY; CDR2 reads SVGAGI (reference sequence). This CDR3 contains 14 residues. Trimming cost V 2 bases and J 6 bases; bases outside gene matches: 7. The CDR3 loop reads CASSYGETGSEQYF. The DNA of the CDR3 is TGTGCCAGCAGTTACGGGGAGACAGGGAGCGAGCAGTACTTC.

The chain employs TRBV5-1 and TRBJ2-3, with D possibly TRBD2 on 6 matching bases. CDR3 length: 14 residues. V shed 5 bases and J shed 2 bases, with 12 bases lying between them. Germline V gene sequence: CDR1 SGHRS, CDR2 YFSETQ. The CDR3 sequence: CASSPGTVTDTQYF. The DNA of the CDR3 is TGCGCCAGCAGTCCCGGGACTGTCACAGATACGCAGTATTTT.

This chain uses TRBV10-2 with TRBJ2-1, with TRBD2 matching over 11 bases. V shed 4 bases, J shed 6 bases, and the junction held 11 bases outside the gene matches. CDR3 length equals 17 residues. Looked up from germline, CDR1 is WSHSY and CDR2 is SAAADI. The CDR3 coding sequence is TGCGCCAGCAGTGCCCGGTTTATAGCGGGGGGGCCCAATGAGCAGTTCTTC. This codes for CASSARFIAGGPNEQFF.

The rearrangement joins TRBV5-1 to TRBJ1-2; 9 bases fit TRBD1. Germline CDR1 reads SGHRS; CDR2 reads YFSETQ. The CDR3 runs 18 residues. V was clipped by 0 bases and J by 4 bases; unmatched bases: 13. In DNA, the CDR3 is TGCGCCAGCAGCTTGGATCGTTTAAACAGGGGGCCAGGCTATGGCTACACCTTC. Protein product: CASSLDRLNRGPGYGYTF.

As concerns this clone: One end of the junction is discordant with germline, which a read error may explain. The J gene is TRBJ2-6, the V gene TRBV5-1; 7 positions agree with TRBD1. CDR1 SGHRS and CDR2 YFSETQ come from the germline V gene. This CDR3 is 16 amino acids long. CDR3 amino acids: CASSLGQTSGANVLTF. Written as DNA, the CDR3 is TGCGCCAGCAGTTTGGGACAGACCTCTGGGGCCAACGTCCTGACTTTC.

This sequence joins TRBV2 and TRBJ2-7; D might be TRBD1 (5 bases). This CDR3 has 13 amino acids. V was cut by 10 bases and J by 2 bases, with 15 bases left in between. CDR1 SNHLY and CDR2 FYNNEI come from the germline V gene. The CDR3 region is CATVTVSTYEQYF. The CDR3 DNA reads TGTGCCACCGTGACAGTGAGTACCTACGAGCAGTACTTC. The full variable domain, its missing parts supplied by reference TRBV2 and TRBJ2-7, is EPEVTQTPSHQVTQMGQEVILRCVPISNHLYFYWYRQILGQKVEFLVSFYNNEISEKSEIFDDQFSVERPDGSNFTLKIRSTKLEDSAMYFCATVTVSTYEQYFGPGTRLTVT.

The V and J genes are TRBV5-1 and TRBJ2-2; 11 bases align to TRBD2. Germline trimming cut 2 bases from V and 0 bases from J; bases unmatched to any gene: 6. Germline V gives CDR1 SGHRS, CDR2 YFSETQ. This CDR3 comprises 18 residues. The CDR3 DNA reads as TGCGCCAGCAGCTTTACTAGCGGGAGAGACGCGAACACCGGGGAGCTGTTTTTT. Translated, it gives CASSFTSGRDANTGELFF.

The gene calls are TRBV2 and TRBJ2-2; D not resolved. This CDR3 region has 13 residues. Trimming left V 4 bases short and J 5 bases short, with 8 bases between. Germline V gene sequence: CDR1 SNHLY, CDR2 FYNNEI. In nucleotides, the CDR3 is TGTGCCAGCAGTGTTTCACATACCGGGGAGCTGTTTTTT. It codes for CASSVSHTGELFF.

The chain carries TRBV6-6 and TRBJ2-7, with D unclear. The CDR3 has 15 residues. Trimming removed 1 base from V and 0 bases from J, with 10 bases in between. Germline V lookup: CDR1 MNHNY, CDR2 SVGAGI (reference sequence). The chain's CDR3 is CASSYFSPTSYEQYF. DNA of the CDR3: TGTGCCAGCAGTTACTTTAGTCCTACCTCCTACGAGCAGTACTTC.

V is TRBV9 and J is TRBJ1-2; the D gene is possibly TRBD1 (6 bases). The CDR3 totals 14 residues. Germline CDR1 and CDR2: SGDLS and YYNGEE. V lost 0 bases and J 7 bases, leaving 13 bases between the germline ends. In DNA form, the CDR3 reads TGTGCCAGCAGCGTAGCCTTAATGGGGGCTGGCTACACCTTC. Protein: CASSVALMGAGYTF. The full variable domain, its missing parts supplied by reference TRBV9 and TRBJ1-2, is DSGVTQTPKHLITATGQRVTLRCSPRSGDLSVYWYQQSLDQGLQFLIQYYNGEERAKGNILERFSAQQFPDLHSELNLSSLELGDSALYFCASSVALMGAGYTFGSGTRLTVV.